Below are 31 T cell receptor beta chains sequenced from a single sample in a study of cytomegalovirus exposure and HLA in healthy donors. With 60 Vbeta and 13 Jbeta primers, the PCR was carried out. The method was immunoSEQ multiplex PCR; TCRdb's version includes in-frame clones alone and lacks a portion of them. Here the sample spans around 52,000 clones, about 86% being singletons. Specimen: PBMCs. These receptor sequences come from a man aged 35 to 55 in good health and CMV-seronegative.

J is TRBJ2-7 and V is TRBV30; D unclear. V gave up 2 bases and J gave up 3 bases, with 11 bases separating them. The length of the CDR3 is 13 residues. CDR1 is GTSNPN, CDR2 SVGIG, per germline (reference sequence). CDR3 bases: TGTGCCTGGAGTTTCCAGGCGCTCTACGAGCAGTACTTC. Its protein is CAWSFQALYEQYF.

The chain recombines TRBV7-9 with TRBJ1-1, with 8 bases lining up with TRBD1. With V trimmed by 4 bases and J by 1 base, 8 bases remained unmatched. The length of the CDR3 is 16 residues. Germline V gene data show CDR1 as SEHNR and CDR2 as FQNEAQ (reference sequence). The CDR3 nucleotides are TGTGCCAGCAGCTGGGACAGGAGACAGGGGAACACTGAAGCTTTCTTT. Its protein product is CASSWDRRQGNTEAFF. The full variable domain, with the rest looked up from reference TRBV7-9 and TRBJ1-1, is DTGVSQNPRHKITKRGQNVTFRCDPISEHNRLYWYRQTLGQGPEFLTYFQNEAQLEKSRLLSDRFSAERPKGSFSTLEIQRTEQGDSAMYLCASSWDRRQGNTEAFFGQGTRLTVV.

The chain is built from TRBV5-6 and TRBJ2-7, with TRBD1 identical over 8 bases. Germline V gives CDR1 SGHDT, CDR2 YYEEEE. The V and J ends lost 5 bases and 4 bases, in that order; junction bases with no gene match: 14. This CDR3 is built from 16 residues. The DNA of the CDR3 is TGTGCCAGCAGGGGTGGGGGTCAGGGGGCGCGGTACGAGCAGTACTTC. This gives the protein CASRGGGQGARYEQYF.

This sequence joins TRBV6-5 and TRBJ2-6, with D maybe TRBD2 (5 bases). The CDR3 sequence is 11 residues long. Looked up from germline, CDR1 is MNHEY and CDR2 is SVGAGI. Trimming shortened V by 6 bases and J by 13 bases, and 10 bases separated the two germline ends. The CDR3 DNA is TGTGCCAGCAGATCCGGGGTGGTCCTGACTTTC. The encoded protein is CASRSGVVLTF.

The V and J genes are TRBV5-1 and TRBJ2-3; 9 bases align to TRBD1. The CDR3 has 17 amino acids. V trimming: 4 bases; J trimming: 3 bases; junction bases outside the gene matches: 12. Germline assignment: CDR1 SGHRS and CDR2 YFSETQ. CDR3 coding DNA: TGCGCCAGCAGCCTGGGGGACAGGGTTGTTTGGACAGATACGCAGTATTTT. Encoded protein: CASSLGDRVVWTDTQYF.

The chain uses TRBV5-1 and TRBJ2-2; no clear D gene. The CDR3 consists of 15 residues. Germline values: CDR1 SGHRS, CDR2 YFSETQ. V was clipped by 4 bases and J by 1 base, with 11 bases between them. CDR3 protein: CASSLPNLNTGELFF. The CDR3 DNA reads TGCGCCAGCAGCCTACCAAATTTGAACACCGGGGAGCTGTTTTTT.

In its sample, this clone was seen a few times. V gene TRBV5-1 combines with J gene TRBJ1-1; TRBD1 is a possible D gene (6 bases). This CDR3 has 17 amino acids. V lost 4 bases and J lost 0, with 19 bases in between. Germline V gene data show CDR1 as SGHRS and CDR2 as YFSETQ. The CDR3: CASSPWDNQFMNTEAFF. CDR3 nucleotide sequence: TGCGCCAGCAGCCCATGGGACAACCAGTTCATGAACACTGAAGCTTTCTTT.

CDR3 loop: CATSSVLAGQETQYF. The CDR3 coding sequence is TGTGCCACCAGCAGTGTGCTAGCGGGGCAAGAGACCCAGTACTTC. The chain employs TRBV15 and TRBJ2-5, with 9 bases lining up with TRBD2. The CDR3 has 15 residues. The trim removed 3 bases at V and 2 bases at J, leaving 4 bases unmatched. Germline V gene lookup returns CDR1 LNHNV and CDR2 YYDKDF (reference sequence).

J is TRBJ1-1 and V is TRBV7-2; a possible D gene is TRBD1 (6 bases). Germline CDR1 SGHTA, CDR2 FQGNSA. The CDR3 runs 16 residues. Between the trimmed V and J ends, which lost 4 bases and 2 bases, there was a span of 17 bases. Here the CDR3 DNA reads TGTGCCAGCAGCTATCTCCCGACAGGATCCAACACTGAAGCTTTCTTT. As protein: CASSYLPTGSNTEAFF.

This chain links TRBV5-1 with TRBJ2-1; 8 bases match TRBD1. Germline V gene lookup returns CDR1 SGHRS and CDR2 YFSETQ. J was trimmed by 3 bases and V by 5 bases; bases with no gene match: 4. CDR3 size: 14 residues. CDR3 coding DNA: TGCGCCAGCAGGTCCGGACAGGGCTACAATGAGCAGTTCTTC. Its translation: CASRSGQGYNEQFF. Full variable domain (missing parts from reference TRBV5-1 and TRBJ2-1): KAGVTQTPRYLIKTRGQQVTLSCSPISGHRSVSWYQQTPGQGLQFLFEYFSETQRNKGNFPGRFSGRQFSNSRSEMNVSTLELGDSALYLCASRSGQGYNEQFFGPGTRLTVL.

This sequence joins TRBV6-1 and TRBJ2-1, with 9 nucleotides matching TRBD2. CDR3 length equals 15 residues. Trimming removed 5 bases from V and 6 bases from J; junction bases left unmatched: 8. Germline V lookup: CDR1 MNHNS, CDR2 SASEGT. CDR3 amino acids: CASSRAGGSLNEQFF. DNA of the CDR3: TGTGCCAGCAGTCGCGCGGGGGGGTCCCTCAATGAGCAGTTCTTC.

The genes are TRBV6-6 and TRBJ2-3; D perhaps matches TRBD2 (5 bases). V lost 7 bases and J lost 2, with 16 bases in between. CDR3 length: 15 amino acids. CDR1 and CDR2 from the germline V gene are MNHNY and SVGAGI (reference sequence). The CDR3: CASTLSGAITDTQYF. The CDR3 nucleotides read TGTGCCAGCACACTAAGCGGAGCTATCACAGATACGCAGTATTTT.

CDR3 DNA sequence: TGTGCCTGGAGTGGCAGGGTGGCCTACGAGCAGTACTTC. It codes for CAWSGRVAYEQYF. This chain links TRBV30 with TRBJ2-5; a possible D gene is TRBD1 (5 bases). The last part of the DNA fits TRBJ2-7 better; the J call may be wrong. Germline CDR1 and CDR2: GTSNPN and SVGIG (reference sequence). The CDR3 length is 13 residues.

The rearrangement links TRBV4-1 to TRBJ2-2; 11 bases match TRBD1. The length of the CDR3 is 18 residues. CDR1 MGHRA and CDR2 YSYEKL come from the germline V gene. Trimming took 1 base from V and 0 from J; bases not matched to a gene: 4. CDR3 in amino acids: CASSQVRDRGANTGELFF. DNA for the CDR3: TGCGCCAGCAGCCAAGTTCGGGACAGGGGGGCGAACACCGGGGAGCTGTTTTTT.

V gene TRBV5-1 combines with J gene TRBJ1-1; no definite D call. This CDR3 is 13 amino acids long. Per the germline V gene, CDR1 is SGHRS and CDR2 is YFSETQ. V lost 9 bases and J 1 base, leaving 13 bases between the germline ends. The CDR3 bases are TGCGCCACCTCACTAGACGGGAACACTGAAGCTTTCTTT. Amino acids: CATSLDGNTEAFF. The full variable domain, completed using reference TRBV5-1 and TRBJ1-1, is KAGVTQTPRYLIKTRGQQVTLSCSPISGHRSVSWYQQTPGQGLQFLFEYFSETQRNKGNFPGRFSGRQFSNSRSEMNVSTLELGDSALYLCATSLDGNTEAFFGQGTRLTVV.

The chain employs TRBV19 and TRBJ2-2; D is ambiguous. This CDR3 has 16 residues. Germline loops: CDR1 LNHDA, CDR2 SQIVND (reference sequence). Trimming left V 4 bases short and J 6 bases short, with 18 bases between. The CDR3 is CASSTPHSFGAGELFF. The CDR3 DNA sequence: TGTGCCAGTAGTACTCCCCACTCTTTCGGAGCCGGGGAGCTGTTTTTT.

V is TRBV7-2 and J is TRBJ2-2, with a tentative D call TRBD1 (5 bases). CDR1 is SGHTA, CDR2 FQGNSA, per germline. The CDR3 runs 17 residues. Trimming left V 7 bases short and J 6 bases short, with 24 bases between. The CDR3 coding sequence is TGTGCCAGCACCAGAGTCGCTACTGGGAAAGGGGCCGGGGAGCTGTTTTTT. It codes for CASTRVATGKGAGELFF.

CDR3 region: CASSLGTSFSTDTQYF. Here the CDR3 DNA reads TGTGCCAGCAGTTTGGGGACTAGTTTTAGCACAGATACGCAGTATTTT. V gene TRBV6-5 combines with J gene TRBJ2-3; 8 nucleotides match TRBD2. Germline V gives CDR1 MNHEY, CDR2 SVGAGI. J was trimmed by 0 bases and V by 4 bases; bases with no gene match: 6. The CDR3 totals 16 residues.

This chain connects TRBV2 to TRBJ1-6, with D unclear. The CDR3 totals 13 residues. Trimming shortened V by 7 bases and J by 10 bases, and 14 bases separated the two germline ends. From germline, CDR1 is SNHLY and CDR2 FYNNEI. Written as DNA, the CDR3 is TGTGCCAGCAAAGGGAGAGATGACTCACCCCTCCACTTT. It yields the protein CASKGRDDSPLHF.

V usage is TRBV18 and J usage is TRBJ1-1; perhaps TRBD1 as D (6 bases). V lost 6 bases to trimming and J lost 5 bases, with 19 bases between them. Germline CDR1 reads KGHSH; CDR2 reads LQKENI. The CDR3 totals 15 residues. CDR3 sequence (DNA): TGTGCCAGCTCTGGTACTATAGGGGGGGGGACTGAAGCTTTCTTT. It encodes CASSGTIGGGTEAFF. Full variable domain (outside the CDR3, taken from reference TRBV18 and TRBJ1-1): NAGVMQNPRHLVRRRGQEARLRCSPMKGHSHVYWYRQLPEEGLKFMVYLQKENIIDESGMPKERFSAEFPKEGPSILRIQQVVRGDSAAYFCASSGTIGGGTEAFFGQGTRLTVV.

The chain combines TRBV7-9 with TRBJ1-1; 7 bases map to TRBD1. CDR3 length equals 16 residues. Losses at the gene ends were 5 bases for V and 2 bases for J; bases not matched to a gene: 11. CDR1 is SEHNR and CDR2 is FQNEAQ in the germline V gene (reference sequence). CDR3: CASSRRDREVNTEAFF. Here the CDR3 DNA reads TGTGCCAGCAGCCGACGCGACAGGGAAGTCAACACTGAAGCTTTCTTT.

This clone was recorded once. The chain's CDR3 is CASVWGRKDTQYF. In DNA form, the CDR3 reads TGTGCCAGCGTTTGGGGGAGGAAAGATACGCAGTATTTT. The genes are TRBV2 and TRBJ2-3; D may be TRBD2 (6 bases). The V end lost 8 bases, the J end lost 5 bases, and 14 bases lay between the germline ends. Germline loops: CDR1 SNHLY, CDR2 FYNNEI. This CDR3 comprises 13 residues. The complete variable domain, with remaining parts taken from reference TRBV2 and TRBJ2-3, reads EPEVTQTPSHQVTQMGQEVILRCVPISNHLYFYWYRQILGQKVEFLVSFYNNEISEKSEIFDDQFSVERPDGSNFTLKIRSTKLEDSAMYFCASVWGRKDTQYFGPGTRLTVL.

CDR3 coding DNA: TGTGCCAGCAGTGATAATATTTATAATTCACCCCTCCACTTT. It specifies CASSDNIYNSPLHF. The rearrangement joins TRBV6-1 to TRBJ1-6; D unclear. The CDR3 is 14 residues long. The V gene's germline CDR1 is MNHNS and CDR2 SASEGT. V was pared by 3 bases and J by 4 bases, with 7 bases between.

The rearrangement joins TRBV28 to TRBJ1-1; D may be TRBD1 (5 bases). CDR1 and CDR2 from the germline V gene are MDHEN and SYDVKM. The ends were cut back, 7 bases at V and 1 base at J, with 16 bases in the middle. The CDR3 is 15 residues long. The CDR3 is CASNTQTASNTEAFF. The CDR3, as DNA: TGTGCCAGCAACACCCAGACAGCTTCGAACACTGAAGCTTTCTTT.

The V call is TRBV27, the J call TRBJ1-2; a weak D match, TRBD1 (5 bases). Germline loops: CDR1 MNHEY, CDR2 SMNVEV (reference sequence). This CDR3 contains 14 residues. V was shortened by 2 bases and J by 3 bases, with 10 bases between the two germline ends. DNA for the CDR3: TGTGCCAGCAGTTTAAGGCCAGGGCACTATGGCTACACCTTC. It translates to CASSLRPGHYGYTF.

The sample holds one count of this clone. The rearrangement uses TRBV30 and TRBJ1-1, with a possible D match to TRBD1 (6 bases). Between the trimmed V and J ends, which lost 0 bases and 1 base, there was a span of 9 bases. The germline V gene has CDR1 GTSNPN and CDR2 SVGIG (reference sequence). The length of the CDR3 is 14 residues. This chain's CDR3 is CAWSVLTGNTEAFF. CDR3 nucleotide sequence: TGTGCCTGGAGTGTGTTGACAGGGAACACTGAAGCTTTCTTT. Together with reference TRBV30 and TRBJ1-1, the CDR3 gives the full variable domain: SQTIHQWPATLVQPVGSPLSLECTVEGTSNPNLYWYRQAAGRGLQLLFYSVGIGQISSEVPQNLSASRPQDRQFILSSKKLLLSDSGFYLCAWSVLTGNTEAFFGQGTRLTVV.

This chain connects TRBV7-3 to TRBJ2-2; TRBD1 is a possible D gene (7 bases). Looked up from germline, CDR1 is SGHTA and CDR2 is FQGTGA. CDR3 length: 14 amino acids. Between the trimmed V and J ends, which lost 5 bases and 6 bases, there was a span of 13 bases. The CDR3 loop is CASSTSRGAGELFF. In DNA form, the CDR3 reads TGTGCCAGCAGCACAAGCAGGGGGGCCGGGGAGCTGTTTTTT.

The chain uses TRBV4-3 and TRBJ2-1, with D possibly matching TRBD1 (7 bases). There are 16 residues in the CDR3. Germline lookup yields CDR1 LGHNA and CDR2 YSLEER. V lost 1 base, J lost 5 bases, and 15 bases lay in between. CDR3 region: CASSQGQGGRDNEQFF. DNA of the CDR3: TGCGCCAGCAGCCAAGGACAGGGAGGCCGCGACAATGAGCAGTTCTTC.

The chain recombines TRBV28 with TRBJ2-1; the match to TRBD2 covers 7 bases. Per the germline V gene, CDR1 is MDHEN and CDR2 is SYDVKM. V was clipped by 10 bases and J by 0 bases; unmatched bases: 9. CDR3 length: 15 residues. The CDR3 coding sequence is TGTGCCACCAGGGAGGGAGCGGTCTCCTACAATGAGCAGTTCTTC. This gives the protein CATREGAVSYNEQFF.

This sequence joins TRBV7-9 and TRBJ2-1; TRBD1 matches at 8 bases. Trimming at V came to 5 bases and at J to 9 bases, leaving 12 bases not matched to a gene. The germline CDR1 and CDR2 sequences are SEHNR and FQNEAQ (reference sequence). This CDR3 is built from 15 residues. The chain's CDR3 is CASSLTGQGVGEQFF. The CDR3 DNA sequence: TGTGCCAGCAGCCTCACAGGACAGGGAGTTGGTGAGCAGTTCTTC. Together with reference TRBV7-9 and TRBJ2-1, the CDR3 gives the full variable domain: DTGVSQNPRHKITKRGQNVTFRCDPISEHNRLYWYRQTLGQGPEFLTYFQNEAQLEKSRLLSDRFSAERPKGSFSTLEIQRTEQGDSAMYLCASSLTGQGVGEQFFGPGTRLTVL.

Details on this clone: The CDR3 ends on some other residue instead of the conserved phenylalanine or tryptophan, so this is likely a read error. The DNA is left out, because the CDR3 cannot be placed on it with certainty; the CDR3 is given as TCRdb lists it. V gene TRBV30 combines with J gene TRBJ2-7; TRBD1 reflects the table's D call only, with no check against the DNA. The germline CDR1 and CDR2 sequences are GTSNPN and SVGIG (reference sequence). Termini included, the CDR3 measures 11 amino acids. CDR3: CAWSSNAGTGL.